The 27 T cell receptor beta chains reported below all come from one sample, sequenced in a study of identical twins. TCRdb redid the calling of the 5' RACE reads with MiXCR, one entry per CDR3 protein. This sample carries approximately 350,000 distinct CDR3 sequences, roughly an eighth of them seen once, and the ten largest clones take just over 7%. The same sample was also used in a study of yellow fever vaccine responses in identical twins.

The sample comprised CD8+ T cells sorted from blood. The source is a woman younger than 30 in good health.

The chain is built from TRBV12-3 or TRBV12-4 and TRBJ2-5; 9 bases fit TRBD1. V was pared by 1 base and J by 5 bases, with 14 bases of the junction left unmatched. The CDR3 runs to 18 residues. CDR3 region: CASSLGAGRDREGETQYF. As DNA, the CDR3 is TGTGCCAGCAGTTTAGGGGCAGGACGGGACAGGGAGGGGGAGACCCAGTACTTC.

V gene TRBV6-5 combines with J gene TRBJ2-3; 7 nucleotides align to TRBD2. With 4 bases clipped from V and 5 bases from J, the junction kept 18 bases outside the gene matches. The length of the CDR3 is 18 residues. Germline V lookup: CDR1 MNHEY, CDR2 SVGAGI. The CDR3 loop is CASSSAWRELSVEDTQYF. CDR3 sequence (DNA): TGTGCCAGCAGTTCCGCATGGCGGGAGCTGAGCGTTGAAGATACGCAGTATTTT.

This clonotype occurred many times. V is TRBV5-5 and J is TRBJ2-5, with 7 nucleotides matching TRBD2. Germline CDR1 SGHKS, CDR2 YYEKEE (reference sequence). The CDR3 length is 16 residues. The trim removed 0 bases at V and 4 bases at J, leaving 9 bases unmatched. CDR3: CASSLAMLAEAETQYF. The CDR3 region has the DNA TGTGCCAGCAGCTTGGCCATGCTAGCGGAGGCAGAGACCCAGTACTTC.

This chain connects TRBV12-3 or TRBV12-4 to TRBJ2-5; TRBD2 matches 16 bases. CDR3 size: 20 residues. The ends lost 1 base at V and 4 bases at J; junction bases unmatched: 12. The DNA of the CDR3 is TGTGCCAGCAGTTTAGGGGGGACTAGCGGGAGGGCTCCTGGGGGAGAGACCCAGTACTTC. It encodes CASSLGGTSGRAPGGETQYF.

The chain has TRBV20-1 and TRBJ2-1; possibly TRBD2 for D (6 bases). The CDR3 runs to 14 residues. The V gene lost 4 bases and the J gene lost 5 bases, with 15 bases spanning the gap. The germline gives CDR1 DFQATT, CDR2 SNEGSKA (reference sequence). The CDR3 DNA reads TGCAGTGCTACCTGGAGGGCCCGGCACAATGAGCAGTTCTTC. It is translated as CSATWRARHNEQFF.

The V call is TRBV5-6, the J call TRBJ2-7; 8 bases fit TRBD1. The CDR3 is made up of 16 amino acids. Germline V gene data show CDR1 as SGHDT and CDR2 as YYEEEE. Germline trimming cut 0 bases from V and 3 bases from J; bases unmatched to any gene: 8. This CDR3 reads CASSLDRTGLFYEQYF. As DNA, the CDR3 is TGTGCCAGCAGCTTGGACCGGACAGGGTTATTCTACGAGCAGTACTTC.

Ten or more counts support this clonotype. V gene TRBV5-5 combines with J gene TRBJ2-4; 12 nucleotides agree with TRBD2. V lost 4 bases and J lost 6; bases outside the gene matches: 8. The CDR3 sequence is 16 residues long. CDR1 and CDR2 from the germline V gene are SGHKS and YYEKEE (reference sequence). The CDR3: CASSQRLAGVINIQYF. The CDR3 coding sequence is TGTGCCAGCAGCCAGAGACTAGCGGGAGTGATAAACATTCAGTACTTC.

CDR3 nucleotide sequence: TGCAGTGCTAGTTCCGGACAAGGGGGTGATGAGCAGTTCTTC. Its protein is CSASSGQGGDEQFF. The chain employs TRBV20-1 and TRBJ2-1; D might be TRBD1 (6 bases). Germline-derived CDR1 and CDR2 are DFQATT and SNEGSKA (reference sequence). Trimming stripped 3 bases from V and 8 bases from J, with 17 bases between. CDR3 length: 14 residues.

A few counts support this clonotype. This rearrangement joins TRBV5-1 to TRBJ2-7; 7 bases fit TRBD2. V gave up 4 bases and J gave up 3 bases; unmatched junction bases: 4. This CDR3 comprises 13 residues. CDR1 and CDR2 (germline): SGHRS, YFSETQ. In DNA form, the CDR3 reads TGCGCCAGCAGCAAGGGACTATTCTACGAGCAGTACTTC. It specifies CASSKGLFYEQYF.

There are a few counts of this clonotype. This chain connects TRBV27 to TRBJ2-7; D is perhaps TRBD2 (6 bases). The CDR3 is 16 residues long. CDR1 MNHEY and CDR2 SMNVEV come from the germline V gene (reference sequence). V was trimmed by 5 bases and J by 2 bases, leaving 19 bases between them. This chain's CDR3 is CASSTSRGTVTYEQYV. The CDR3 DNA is TGTGCCAGCAGTACCAGTCGGGGGACCGTTACCTACGAGCAGTACGTC.

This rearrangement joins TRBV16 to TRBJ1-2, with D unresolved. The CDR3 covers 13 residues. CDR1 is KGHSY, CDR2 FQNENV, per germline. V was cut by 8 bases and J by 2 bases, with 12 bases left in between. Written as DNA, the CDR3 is TGTGCCAGCGCCCGTGGGGAAAACTATGGCTACACCTTC. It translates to CASARGENYGYTF.

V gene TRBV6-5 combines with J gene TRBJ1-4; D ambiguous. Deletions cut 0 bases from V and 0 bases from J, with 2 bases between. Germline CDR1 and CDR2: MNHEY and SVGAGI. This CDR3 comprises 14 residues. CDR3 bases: TGTGCCAGCAGTTACTCTGCAACTAATGAAAAACTGTTTTTT. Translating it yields CASSYSATNEKLFF.

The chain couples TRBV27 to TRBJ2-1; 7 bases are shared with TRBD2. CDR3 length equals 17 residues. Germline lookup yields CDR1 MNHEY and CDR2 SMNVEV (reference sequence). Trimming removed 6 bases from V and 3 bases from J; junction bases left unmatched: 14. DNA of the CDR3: TGTGCCAGCAGCCGTCCGGGACTAACAATATTCTACAATGAGCAGTTCTTC. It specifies CASSRPGLTIFYNEQFF.

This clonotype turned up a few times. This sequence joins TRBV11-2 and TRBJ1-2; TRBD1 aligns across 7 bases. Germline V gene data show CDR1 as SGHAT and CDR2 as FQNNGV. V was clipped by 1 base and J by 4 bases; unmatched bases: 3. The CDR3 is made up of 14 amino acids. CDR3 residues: CASSLGGDSYGYTF. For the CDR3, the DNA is TGTGCCAGCAGCTTAGGGGGGGACAGCTATGGCTACACCTTC. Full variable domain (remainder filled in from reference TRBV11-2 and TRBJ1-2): EAGVAQSPRYKIIEKRQSVAFWCNPISGHATLYWYQQILGQGPKLLIQFQNNGVVDDSQLPKDRFSAERLKGVDSTLKIQPAKLEDSAVYLCASSLGGDSYGYTFGSGTRLTVV.

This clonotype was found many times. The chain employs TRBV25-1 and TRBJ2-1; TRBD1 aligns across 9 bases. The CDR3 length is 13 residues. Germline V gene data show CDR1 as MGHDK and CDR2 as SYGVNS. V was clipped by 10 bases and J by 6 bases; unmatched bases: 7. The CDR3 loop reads CATSGTGSNEQFF. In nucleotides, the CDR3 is TGTGCCACCTCCGGGACAGGGAGCAATGAGCAGTTCTTC.

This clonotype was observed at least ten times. CDR3 sequence: CASSPSINEQFF. The CDR3 bases are TGTGCCAGCAGCCCGTCGATCAATGAGCAGTTCTTC. V gene TRBV7-8 combines with J gene TRBJ2-1; D is unresolved. The CDR3 has 12 amino acids. Germline V gene sequence: CDR1 SGHVS, CDR2 FQNEAQ. Trimming shortened V by 5 bases and J by 6 bases, and 8 bases separated the two germline ends.

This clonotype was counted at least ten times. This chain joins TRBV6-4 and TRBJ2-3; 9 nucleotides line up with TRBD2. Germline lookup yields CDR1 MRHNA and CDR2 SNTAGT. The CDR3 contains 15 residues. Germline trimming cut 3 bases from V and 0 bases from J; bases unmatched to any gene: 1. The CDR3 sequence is CASSEAGGSTDTQYF. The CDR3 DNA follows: TGTGCCAGCAGTGAAGCGGGGGGTAGCACAGATACGCAGTATTTT.

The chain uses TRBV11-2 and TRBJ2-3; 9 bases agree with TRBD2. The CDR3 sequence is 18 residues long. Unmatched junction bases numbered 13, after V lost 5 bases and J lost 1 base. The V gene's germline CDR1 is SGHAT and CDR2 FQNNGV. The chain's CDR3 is CASSLGVAGGLRTDTQYF. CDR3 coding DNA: TGTGCCAGCAGCCTCGGGGTTGCGGGGGGGCTCCGCACAGATACGCAGTATTTT.

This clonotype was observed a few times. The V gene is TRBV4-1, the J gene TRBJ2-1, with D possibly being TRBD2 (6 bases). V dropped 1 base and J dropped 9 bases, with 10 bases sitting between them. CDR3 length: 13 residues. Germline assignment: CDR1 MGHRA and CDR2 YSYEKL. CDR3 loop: CASSQGGVSEQFF. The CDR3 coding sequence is TGCGCCAGCAGCCAAGGGGGGGTCAGTGAGCAGTTCTTC.

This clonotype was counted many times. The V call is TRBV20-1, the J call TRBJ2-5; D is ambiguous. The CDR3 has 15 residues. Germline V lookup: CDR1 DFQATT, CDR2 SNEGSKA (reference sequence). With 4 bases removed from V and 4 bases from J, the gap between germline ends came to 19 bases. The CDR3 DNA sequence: TGCAGTGCTACGTACTATGGCGATTGGGGAGAGACCCAGTACTTC. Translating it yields CSATYYGDWGETQYF.

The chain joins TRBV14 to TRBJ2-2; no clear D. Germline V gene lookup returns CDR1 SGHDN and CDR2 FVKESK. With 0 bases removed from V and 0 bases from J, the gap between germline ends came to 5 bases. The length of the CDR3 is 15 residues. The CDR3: CASSQEGSNTGELFF. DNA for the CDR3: TGTGCCAGCAGCCAAGAGGGTTCGAACACCGGGGAGCTGTTTTTT.

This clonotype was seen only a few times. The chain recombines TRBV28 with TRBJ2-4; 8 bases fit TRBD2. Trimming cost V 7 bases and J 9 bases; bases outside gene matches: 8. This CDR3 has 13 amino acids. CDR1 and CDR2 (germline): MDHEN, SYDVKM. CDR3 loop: CASKAGLDFIQYF. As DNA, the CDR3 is TGTGCCAGCAAAGCGGGACTAGATTTCATTCAGTACTTC.

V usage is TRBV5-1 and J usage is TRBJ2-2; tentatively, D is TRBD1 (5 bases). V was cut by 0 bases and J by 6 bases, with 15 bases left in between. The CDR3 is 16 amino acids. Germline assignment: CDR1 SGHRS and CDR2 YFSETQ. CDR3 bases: TGCGCCAGCAGCTTGGATTTGCAGGGCTACGCCGGGGAGCTGTTTTTT. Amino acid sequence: CASSLDLQGYAGELFF.

CDR3 DNA sequence: TGTGCCAGCAGTGGTCGGGAGTTCGAGAATGAGCAGTTCTTC. This sequence encodes CASSGREFENEQFF. This chain uses TRBV13 with TRBJ2-1; possible D gene TRBD2, 6 bases. The germline V gene encodes CDR1 PRHDT and CDR2 FYEKMQ (reference sequence). The CDR3 contains 14 residues. Trimming left V 6 bases short and J 7 bases short, with 16 bases between.

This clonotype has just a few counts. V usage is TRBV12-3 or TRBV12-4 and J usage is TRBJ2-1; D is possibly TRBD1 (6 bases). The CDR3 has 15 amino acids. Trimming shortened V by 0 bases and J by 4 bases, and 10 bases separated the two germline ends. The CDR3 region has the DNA TGTGCCAGCAGTTTAGCGCAGGGGTTTTACAATGAGCAGTTCTTC. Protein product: CASSLAQGFYNEQFF.

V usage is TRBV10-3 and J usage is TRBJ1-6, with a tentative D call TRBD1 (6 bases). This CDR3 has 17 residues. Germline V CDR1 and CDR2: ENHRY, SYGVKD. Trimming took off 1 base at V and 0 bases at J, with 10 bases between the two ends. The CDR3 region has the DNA TGTGCCATCAGTGAGTTGGACAGCAACTCCTATAATTCACCCCTCCACTTT. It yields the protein CAISELDSNSYNSPLHF.

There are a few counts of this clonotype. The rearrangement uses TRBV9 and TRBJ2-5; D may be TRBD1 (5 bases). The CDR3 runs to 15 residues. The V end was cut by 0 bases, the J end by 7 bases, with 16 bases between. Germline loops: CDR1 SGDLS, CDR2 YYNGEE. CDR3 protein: CASSVASTAQGTQYF. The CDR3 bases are TGTGCCAGCAGCGTAGCTTCGACAGCCCAGGGGACCCAGTACTTC.